These 29 T cell receptor beta chains share one sample of origin, sequenced in a study of blood T cells in healthy people across ages. With a J-beta primer mix and a sample-barcoded 5' primer, a second PCR ran roughly 7 to 11 cycles. Via MiXCR, TCRdb re-called the 5' RACE reads, giving one row per CDR3 protein. The data contain over a million distinct CDR3 sequences, 45% of them singletons. The sequenced material came from blood. The receptors derive from an older woman in good health.

This clonotype was detected only a few times. The chain employs TRBV20-1 and TRBJ2-7; unclear D gene. V lost 6 bases and J lost 0, with 15 bases in between. Germline V lookup: CDR1 DFQATT, CDR2 SNEGSKA (reference sequence). CDR3 length equals 14 residues. The CDR3 DNA follows: TGCAGTGCGAGAAAACGCGCCGGCTCCTACGAGCAGTACTTC. The encoded protein is CSARKRAGSYEQYF.

The chain combines TRBV7-9 with TRBJ2-5; D ambiguous. V dropped 5 bases and J dropped 0 bases, with 4 bases sitting between them. CDR1 and CDR2 from the germline V gene are SEHNR and FQNEAQ (reference sequence). CDR3 length equals 12 residues. The CDR3 DNA is TGTGCCAGCAGCACGCACCAAGAGACCCAGTACTTC. It is translated as CASSTHQETQYF.

On this clonotype: A junction boundary mismatches the germline segment, possibly from a read error. The rearrangement uses TRBV20-1 and TRBJ2-2; tentative D call: TRBD1 (6 bases). Germline V lookup: CDR1 DFQATT, CDR2 SNEGSKA (reference sequence). This CDR3 contains 14 residues. CDR3 protein: CSAAKVTGTRELFF. Written as DNA, the CDR3 is TGCAGTGCTGCCAAAGTGACAGGCACCAGGGAGCTGTTTTTT.

This chain links TRBV5-1 with TRBJ1-5; 7 bases are shared with TRBD1. The germline CDR1 and CDR2 sequences are SGHRS and YFSETQ. Trimming cost V 4 bases and J 5 bases; bases outside gene matches: 9. This CDR3 has 15 residues. The CDR3 nucleotides are TGCGCCAGCAGCGGCGGCACAGGGGTGGATCAGCCCCAGCATTTT. Its translation: CASSGGTGVDQPQHF.

The gene calls are TRBV6-6 and TRBJ2-6, with 9 bases identical to TRBD1. Germline CDR1 MNHNY, CDR2 SVGAGI (reference sequence). This CDR3 is 16 amino acids long. V lost 2 bases, J lost 4 bases, and 3 bases stayed unmatched. The CDR3 sequence is CASSYGTGPGANVLTF. DNA for the CDR3: TGTGCCAGCAGTTACGGGACAGGGCCCGGGGCCAACGTCCTGACTTTC.

CDR3 sequence reads: CASSFDGTQYNEQFF. The CDR3 DNA sequence: TGTGCCAGCAGCTTTGATGGGACACAATACAATGAGCAGTTCTTC. The chain combines TRBV11-1 with TRBJ2-1; TRBD1 might be the D (6 bases). The CDR3 has 15 residues. Germline V gene data show CDR1 as SGHAT and CDR2 as FQDESV (reference sequence). V was trimmed by 3 bases and J by 4 bases, leaving 13 bases between them.

In this sample, this clonotype turned up a few times. The rearrangement links TRBV20-1 to TRBJ1-1, with a tentative D call TRBD1 (6 bases). The length of the CDR3 is 13 residues. Germline V gives CDR1 DFQATT, CDR2 SNEGSKA (reference sequence). CDR3 region: CRLSDSMNTEAFF. DNA of the CDR3: TGCAGATTGTCGGACAGTATGAACACTGAAGCTTTCTTT.

The chain employs TRBV20-1 and TRBJ2-6; D is ambiguous. Trimming cost V 1 base and J 0 bases, with 7 bases left between them. The CDR3 covers 15 residues. Germline V gives CDR1 DFQATT, CDR2 SNEGSKA (reference sequence). CDR3 protein: CSARVAHSGANVLTF. The CDR3 DNA reads as TGCAGTGCTAGAGTTGCCCACTCTGGGGCCAACGTCCTGACTTTC.

Only a few counts were recorded for this clonotype. The rearrangement links TRBV28 to TRBJ1-6, with no clear D. The V gene lost 2 bases and the J gene lost 10 bases, with 12 bases spanning the gap. The CDR3 extends over 14 amino acids. CDR1 MDHEN and CDR2 SYDVKM come from the germline V gene. The CDR3 is CASSLRVLVSPLHF. In DNA form, the CDR3 reads TGTGCCAGCAGTTTAAGGGTGCTAGTCTCACCCCTCCACTTT.

V is TRBV5-1 and J is TRBJ2-7; 7 nucleotides align to TRBD1. Germline V gene sequence: CDR1 SGHRS, CDR2 YFSETQ. The V gene end was trimmed by 0 bases and the J gene end by 5 bases; junction bases not matched to a gene: 8. The CDR3 contains 15 residues. The CDR3 DNA sequence: TGCGCCAGCAGCTTGGCTCAGGGACAGAGGCACGAGCAGTACTTC. Translation: CASSLAQGQRHEQYF.

V and J are TRBV20-1 and TRBJ2-7; 8 bases are a match to TRBD1. The junction had 10 bases not matched to a gene; V was cut back by 0 bases and J by 6 bases. The CDR3 is 15 amino acids. Germline CDR1 and CDR2: DFQATT and SNEGSKA (reference sequence). The CDR3 loop is CSARDGDRSASEQYF. In DNA form, the CDR3 reads TGCAGTGCTAGAGATGGGGACAGGTCAGCATCCGAGCAGTACTTC.

This clonotype was found a few times. The rearrangement joins TRBV20-1 to TRBJ2-7; D is uncertain. Trimming removed 3 bases at V and 9 bases at J, with 12 bases between. Germline V CDR1 and CDR2: DFQATT, SNEGSKA (reference sequence). The CDR3 consists of 11 residues. In DNA form, the CDR3 reads TGCAGTGCTAGCGACTTCGAAGGGCAGTACTTC. This sequence encodes CSASDFEGQYF.

There are a few counts of this clonotype. The genes are TRBV6-6 and TRBJ2-1; TRBD2 matches at 9 bases. This CDR3 region has 16 residues. The germline gives CDR1 MNHNY, CDR2 SVGAGI (reference sequence). Trimming removed 6 bases from V and 4 bases from J; junction bases left unmatched: 10. The CDR3 is CASREITSGFYNEQFF. CDR3 coding DNA: TGTGCCAGCAGAGAAATTACTAGCGGGTTTTACAATGAGCAGTTCTTC.

This chain links TRBV12-3 or TRBV12-4 with TRBJ2-3, with D maybe TRBD1 (5 bases). V was shortened by 8 bases and J by 0 bases, with 24 bases between the two germline ends. The CDR3 length is 18 residues. The CDR3 nucleotides are TGTGCCAGCTACCCTGAGAGGTCGACAGCCTTTAGCACAGATACGCAGTATTTT. Its translation is CASYPERSTAFSTDTQYF.

The chain combines TRBV27 with TRBJ2-5; tentative D call: TRBD1 (5 bases). This CDR3 contains 15 residues. Germline V lookup: CDR1 MNHEY, CDR2 SMNVEV (reference sequence). The V gene lost 5 bases and the J gene lost 1 base, with 14 bases spanning the gap. Here the CDR3 reads CASSPRQQPQETQYF. In DNA form, the CDR3 reads TGTGCCAGCAGTCCGCGACAGCAACCCCAAGAGACCCAGTACTTC.

This clonotype appeared a few times. The chain uses TRBV27 and TRBJ2-1; possibly TRBD2 for D (5 bases). The closer fit of TRBJ2-7 to the DNA end suggests the J call may be wrong. There are 15 residues in the CDR3. Germline-derived CDR1 and CDR2 are MNHEY and SMNVEV (reference sequence). The CDR3 reads CASSFLGSSYNEQYF. CDR3 nucleotides: TGTGCCAGCAGTTTTTTAGGGAGCTCCTACAATGAGCAGTACTTC.

This chain uses TRBV20-1 with TRBJ2-7; TRBD2 matches at 10 bases. Trimming cost V 1 base and J 2 bases; bases outside gene matches: 8. Per germline, CDR1 DFQATT and CDR2 SNEGSKA (reference sequence). There are 16 residues in the CDR3. CDR3 sequence reads: CSARASSGSPPYEQYF. CDR3 DNA: TGCAGTGCTAGAGCGTCTAGCGGGAGTCCCCCCTACGAGCAGTACTTC.

The rearrangement links TRBV5-1 to TRBJ2-3; 12 positions agree with TRBD2. The CDR3 contains 17 residues. The ends lost 5 bases at V and 4 bases at J; junction bases unmatched: 11. Per the germline V gene, CDR1 is SGHRS and CDR2 is YFSETQ. The CDR3 protein is CASRNFPSGRAPDTQYF. In DNA form, the CDR3 reads TGCGCCAGCAGAAACTTTCCTAGCGGGAGGGCTCCAGATACGCAGTATTTT.

The V call is TRBV2, the J call TRBJ2-6; 7 bases match TRBD1. With V trimmed by 6 bases and J by 2 bases, 4 bases remained unmatched. Per the germline V gene, CDR1 is SNHLY and CDR2 is FYNNEI. This CDR3 is built from 15 residues. The CDR3 sequence is CASRAQGTGANVLTF. CDR3 DNA: TGTGCCAGCAGAGCACAGGGGACTGGGGCCAACGTCCTGACTTTC. Full variable domain (remainder filled in from reference TRBV2 and TRBJ2-6): EPEVTQTPSHQVTQMGQEVILRCVPISNHLYFYWYRQILGQKVEFLVSFYNNEISEKSEIFDDQFSVERPDGSNFTLKIRSTKLEDSAMYFCASRAQGTGANVLTFGAGSRLTVL.

This clonotype was seen a handful of times. This sequence joins TRBV20-1 and TRBJ2-6; D is unresolved. Trimming removed 6 bases from V and 0 bases from J, with 6 bases in between. CDR1 is DFQATT and CDR2 is SNEGSKA in the germline V gene (reference sequence). CDR3 length: 13 amino acids. This CDR3 is CSATVSGANVLTF. CDR3 sequence (DNA): TGCAGTGCAACGGTCTCTGGGGCCAACGTCCTGACTTTC.

This clonotype was seen a few times. The chain is built from TRBV4-2 and TRBJ2-5; 9 positions agree with TRBD1. CDR1 is LGHNA and CDR2 is YNFKEQ in the germline V gene. The CDR3 runs to 16 residues. The J segment lost 5 bases and the V segment lost 0 bases, leaving 7 bases of the junction unmatched. This CDR3 reads CASSQDPKDRGETQYF. In nucleotides, the CDR3 is TGTGCCAGCAGCCAAGATCCCAAGGACAGGGGCGAGACCCAGTACTTC.

The rearrangement links TRBV10-3 to TRBJ1-2; D perhaps matches TRBD1 (6 bases). V was trimmed by 8 bases and J by 8 bases, leaving 9 bases between them. This CDR3 comprises 10 residues. Germline V CDR1 and CDR2: ENHRY, SYGVKD. The CDR3: CAIRGPGYTF. The CDR3 DNA sequence: TGTGCCATCCGGGGGCCGGGCTACACCTTC.

This chain uses TRBV20-1 with TRBJ2-1; D is tentatively TRBD1 or TRBD2 (6 bases each). The ends were cut back, 6 bases at V and 7 bases at J, with 19 bases in the middle. This CDR3 has 14 amino acids. Germline V gives CDR1 DFQATT, CDR2 SNEGSKA (reference sequence). The CDR3 is CSARGLPPGNEQFF. CDR3 in DNA: TGCAGTGCCCGGGGGCTACCGCCTGGGAATGAGCAGTTCTTC.

V and J are TRBV11-3 and TRBJ2-2; D remains ambiguous. Trimming removed 4 bases from V and 7 bases from J, with 7 bases in between. CDR1 is SGHNT, CDR2 YENEEA, per germline. This CDR3 comprises 12 residues. The CDR3 nucleotides read TGTGCCAGCAGCTCTCTTGGCGGGGAGCTGTTTTTT. It yields the protein CASSSLGGELFF.

This sequence joins TRBV29-1 and TRBJ2-7; 11 nucleotides agree with TRBD1. Germline assignment: CDR1 SQVTM and CDR2 ANQGSEA. The ends lost 6 bases at V and 6 bases at J; junction bases unmatched: 7. This CDR3 has 13 amino acids. The CDR3 is CSVPGQGEGEQYF. The DNA for the CDR3 is TGCAGCGTGCCGGGACAGGGGGAAGGCGAGCAGTACTTC.

CDR3 nucleotide sequence: TGTGCCAGTACCCCAAATGGAGGGGGGCGCGAGCAGTACTTC. It encodes CASTPNGGGREQYF. This rearrangement joins TRBV19 to TRBJ2-7; TRBD1 or TRBD2 may be the D gene (6 bases each). This CDR3 region has 14 residues. Between the trimmed V and J ends, which lost 7 bases and 6 bases, there was a span of 19 bases. Germline assignment: CDR1 LNHDA and CDR2 SQIVND (reference sequence).

The chain recombines TRBV11-2 with TRBJ2-5, with D possibly being TRBD1 (5 bases). Germline CDR1 is SGHAT and CDR2 is FQNNGV. The CDR3 is 13 residues long. The V end was cut by 7 bases, the J end by 11 bases, with 20 bases between. In nucleotides, the CDR3 is TGTGCCAGCACCTTTACAGGATTAGGTGAGCAGTACTTC. Protein sequence: CASTFTGLGEQYF.

The chain is built from TRBV6-5 and TRBJ2-3; TRBD2 might be the D (5 bases). The CDR3 extends over 14 amino acids. Germline assignment: CDR1 MNHEY and CDR2 SVGAGI. The V end was cut by 6 bases, the J end by 4 bases, with 14 bases between. CDR3 in DNA: TGTGCCAGCAGGACCCCCAGCGGCCCAGATACGCAGTATTTT. Protein product: CASRTPSGPDTQYF.

The rearrangement uses TRBV2 and TRBJ2-1, with D perhaps matching TRBD1 or TRBD2 (6 bases each). This CDR3 region has 14 residues. V dropped 7 bases and J dropped 3 bases, with 13 bases sitting between them. The germline V gene has CDR1 SNHLY and CDR2 FYNNEI. DNA of the CDR3: TGTGCCAGCAAAGGGGGACTGGACTACAATGAGCAGTTCTTC. Translation gives CASKGGLDYNEQFF. Full variable domain (missing parts from reference TRBV2 and TRBJ2-1): EPEVTQTPSHQVTQMGQEVILRCVPISNHLYFYWYRQILGQKVEFLVSFYNNEISEKSEIFDDQFSVERPDGSNFTLKIRSTKLEDSAMYFCASKGGLDYNEQFFGPGTRLTVL.